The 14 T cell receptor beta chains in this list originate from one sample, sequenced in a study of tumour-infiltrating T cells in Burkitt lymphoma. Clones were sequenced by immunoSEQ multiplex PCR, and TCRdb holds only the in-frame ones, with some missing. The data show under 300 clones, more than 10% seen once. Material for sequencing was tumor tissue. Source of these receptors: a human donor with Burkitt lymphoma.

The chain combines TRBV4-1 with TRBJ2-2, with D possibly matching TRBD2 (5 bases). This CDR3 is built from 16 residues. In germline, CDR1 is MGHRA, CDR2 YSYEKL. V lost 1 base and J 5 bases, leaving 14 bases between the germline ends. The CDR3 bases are TGCGCCAGCAGCCAAGTAGGCAGGAGGCGAACCGGGGAGCTGTTTTTT. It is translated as CASSQVGRRRTGELFF.

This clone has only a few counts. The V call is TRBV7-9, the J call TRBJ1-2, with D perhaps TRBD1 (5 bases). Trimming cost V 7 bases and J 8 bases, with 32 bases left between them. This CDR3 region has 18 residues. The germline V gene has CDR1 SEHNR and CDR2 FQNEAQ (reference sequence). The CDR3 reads CASNPPFHTGTPGRGYTF. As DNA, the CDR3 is TGTGCCAGCAACCCCCCCTTCCACACCGGGACGCCTGGTCGAGGCTACACCTTC.

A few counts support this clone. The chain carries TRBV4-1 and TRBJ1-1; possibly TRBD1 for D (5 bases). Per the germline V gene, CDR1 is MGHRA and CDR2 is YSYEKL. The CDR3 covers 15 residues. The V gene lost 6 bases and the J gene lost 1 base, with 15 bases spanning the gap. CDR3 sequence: CASRMTETENTEAFF. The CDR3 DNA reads TGCGCCAGCAGGATGACTGAGACAGAGAACACTGAAGCTTTCTTT.

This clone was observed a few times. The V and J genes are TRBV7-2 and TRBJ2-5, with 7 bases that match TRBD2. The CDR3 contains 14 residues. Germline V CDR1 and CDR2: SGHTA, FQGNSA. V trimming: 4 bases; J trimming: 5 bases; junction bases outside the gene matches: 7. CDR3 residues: CASSSPGLQETQYF. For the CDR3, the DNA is TGTGCCAGCAGCTCACCGGGACTACAGGAGACCCAGTACTTC.

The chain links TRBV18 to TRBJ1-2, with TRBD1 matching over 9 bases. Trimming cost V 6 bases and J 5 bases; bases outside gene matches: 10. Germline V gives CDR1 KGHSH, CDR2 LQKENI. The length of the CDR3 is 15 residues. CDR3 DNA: TGTGCCAGCTCGGAGGAATACAGGGGGCTGTATGGCTACACCTTC. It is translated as CASSEEYRGLYGYTF.

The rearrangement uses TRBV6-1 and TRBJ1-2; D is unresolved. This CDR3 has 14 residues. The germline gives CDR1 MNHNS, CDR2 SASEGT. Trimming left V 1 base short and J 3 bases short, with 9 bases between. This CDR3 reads CASSEVMRYYGYTF. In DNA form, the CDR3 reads TGTGCCAGCAGTGAAGTAATGAGATACTATGGCTACACCTTC.

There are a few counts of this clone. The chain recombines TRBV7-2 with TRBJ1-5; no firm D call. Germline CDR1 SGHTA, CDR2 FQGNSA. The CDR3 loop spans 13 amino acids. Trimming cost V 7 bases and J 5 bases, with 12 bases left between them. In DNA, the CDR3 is TGTGCCAGCACCGAGACACGGCATCAGCCCCAGCATTTT. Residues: CASTETRHQPQHF.

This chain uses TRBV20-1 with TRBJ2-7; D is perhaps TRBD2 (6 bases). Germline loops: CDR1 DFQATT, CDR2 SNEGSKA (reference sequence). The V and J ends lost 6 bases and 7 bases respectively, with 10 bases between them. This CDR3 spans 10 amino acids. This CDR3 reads CSAAGREQYF. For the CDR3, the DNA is TGCAGTGCCGCGGGGAGGGAGCAGTACTTC.

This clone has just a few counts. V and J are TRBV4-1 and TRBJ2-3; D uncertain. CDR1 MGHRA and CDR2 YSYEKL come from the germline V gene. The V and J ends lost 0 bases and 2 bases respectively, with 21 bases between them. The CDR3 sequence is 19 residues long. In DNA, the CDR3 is TGCGCCAGCAGCCAAGATCTCTGGCCTGGGTCTATAAACACAGATACGCAGTATTTT. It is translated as CASSQDLWPGSINTDTQYF.

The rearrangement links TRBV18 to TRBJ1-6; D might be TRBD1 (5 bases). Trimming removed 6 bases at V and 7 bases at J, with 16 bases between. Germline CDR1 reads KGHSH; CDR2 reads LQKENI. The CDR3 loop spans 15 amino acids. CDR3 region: CASSNLGDGNSPLHF. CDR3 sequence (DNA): TGTGCCAGCTCTAATCTAGGGGACGGGAATTCACCCCTCCACTTT.

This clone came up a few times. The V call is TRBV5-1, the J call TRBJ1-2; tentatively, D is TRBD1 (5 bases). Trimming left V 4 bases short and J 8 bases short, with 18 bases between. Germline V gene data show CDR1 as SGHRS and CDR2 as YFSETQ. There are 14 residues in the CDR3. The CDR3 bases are TGCGCCAGCAGCCCCCTGGGACGGTCCGGGGGCTACACCTTC. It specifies CASSPLGRSGGYTF.

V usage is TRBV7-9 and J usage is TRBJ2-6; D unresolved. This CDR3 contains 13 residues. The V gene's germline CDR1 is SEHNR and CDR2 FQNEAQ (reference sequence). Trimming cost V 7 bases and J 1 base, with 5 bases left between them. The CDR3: CASTSSGANVLTF. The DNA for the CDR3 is TGTGCCAGCACCTCATCTGGGGCCAACGTCCTGACTTTC.

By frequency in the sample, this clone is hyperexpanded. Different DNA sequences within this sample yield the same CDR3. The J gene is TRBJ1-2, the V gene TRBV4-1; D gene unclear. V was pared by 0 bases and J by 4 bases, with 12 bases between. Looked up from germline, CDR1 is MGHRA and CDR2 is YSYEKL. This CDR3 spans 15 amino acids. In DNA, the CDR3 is TGCGCCAGCAGCCAAGATCCGAGGGTGATCTATGGCTACACCTTC. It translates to CASSQDPRVIYGYTF.

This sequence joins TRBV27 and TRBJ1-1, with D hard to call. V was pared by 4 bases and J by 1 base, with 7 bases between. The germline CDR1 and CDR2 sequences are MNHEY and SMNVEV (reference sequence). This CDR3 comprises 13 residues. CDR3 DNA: TGTGCCAGCAGTTACACGGCGAACACTGAAGCTTTCTTT. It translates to CASSYTANTEAFF.